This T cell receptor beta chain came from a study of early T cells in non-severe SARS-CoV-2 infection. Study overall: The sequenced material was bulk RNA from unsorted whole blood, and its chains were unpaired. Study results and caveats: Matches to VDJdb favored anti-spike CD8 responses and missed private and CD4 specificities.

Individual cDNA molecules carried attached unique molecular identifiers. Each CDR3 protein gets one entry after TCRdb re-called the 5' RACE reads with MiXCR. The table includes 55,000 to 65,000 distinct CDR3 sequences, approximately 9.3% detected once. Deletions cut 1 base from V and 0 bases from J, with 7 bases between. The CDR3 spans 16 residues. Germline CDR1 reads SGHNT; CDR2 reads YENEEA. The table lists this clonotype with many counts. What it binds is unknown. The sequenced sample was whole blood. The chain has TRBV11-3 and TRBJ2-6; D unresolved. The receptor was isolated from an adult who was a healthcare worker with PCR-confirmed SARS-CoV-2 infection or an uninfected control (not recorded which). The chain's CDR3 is CASSLGSASGANVLTF. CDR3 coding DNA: TGTGCCAGCAGCTTAGGGAGTGCCTCTGGGGCCAACGTCCTGACTTTC. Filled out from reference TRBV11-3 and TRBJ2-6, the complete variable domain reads EAGVVQSPRYKIIEKKQPVAFWCNPISGHNTLYWYLQNLGQGPELLIRYENEEAVDDSQLPKDRFSAERLKGVDSTLKIQPAELGDSAVYLCASSLGSASGANVLTFGAGSRLTVL.